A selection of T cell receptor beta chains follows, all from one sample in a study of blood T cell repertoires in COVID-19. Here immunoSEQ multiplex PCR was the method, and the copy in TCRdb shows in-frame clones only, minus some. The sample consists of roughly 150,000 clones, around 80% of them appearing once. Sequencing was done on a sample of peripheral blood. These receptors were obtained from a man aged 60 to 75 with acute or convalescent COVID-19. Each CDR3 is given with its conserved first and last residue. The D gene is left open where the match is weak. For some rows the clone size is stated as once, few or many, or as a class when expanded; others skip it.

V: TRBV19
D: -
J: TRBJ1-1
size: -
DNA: TGTGCCAGTATTCCAGGTCCAGCTAACACTGAAGCTTTCTTT
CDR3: CASIPGPANTEAFF

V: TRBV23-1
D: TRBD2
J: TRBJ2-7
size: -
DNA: TGCGCCAGCACAATTGAAGCGGGAGGGTACGAGCAGTACTTC
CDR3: CASTIEAGGYEQYF

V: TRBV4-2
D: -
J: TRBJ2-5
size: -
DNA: TGTGCCAGCAGCCAAGACAGCCAAGAGACCCAGTACTTC
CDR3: CASSQDSQETQYF

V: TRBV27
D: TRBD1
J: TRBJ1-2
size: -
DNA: TGTGCCAGCAGACAACCCGGGACAGGGGCTGGCTACACCTTC
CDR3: CASRQPGTGAGYTF

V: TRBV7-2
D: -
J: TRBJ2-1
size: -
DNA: TGTGCCAGCAACGAGGGACTGTACAATGAGCAGTTCTTC
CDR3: CASNEGLYNEQFF

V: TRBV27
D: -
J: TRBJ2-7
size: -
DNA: TGTGCCAGCAGTTTATCGGGAGCTCCCGAGCAGTACTTC
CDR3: CASSLSGAPEQYF

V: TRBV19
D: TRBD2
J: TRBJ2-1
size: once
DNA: TGTGCCAGTAGTATAGAAAGCGGGAGGGTAGGAAATGAGCAGTTCTTC
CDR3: CASSIESGRVGNEQFF

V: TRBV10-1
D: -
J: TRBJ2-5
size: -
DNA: TGCGCCAGCAGTGACTCCCAGGAGACCCAGTACTTC
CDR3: CASSDSQETQYF

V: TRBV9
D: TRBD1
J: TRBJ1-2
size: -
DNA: TGTGCCAGCAGCGTAGGGGACAGGGGGAACTATGGCTACACCTTC
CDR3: CASSVGDRGNYGYTF

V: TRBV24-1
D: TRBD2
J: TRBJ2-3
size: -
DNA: TGTGCCACCAGTGATACTAGCGGGAGGTCCCCAGATACGCAGTATTTT
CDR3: CATSDTSGRSPDTQYF

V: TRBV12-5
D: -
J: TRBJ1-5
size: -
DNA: TGTGCTAGTGCCAGATCGAATCAGCCCCAGCATTTT
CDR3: CASARSNQPQHF

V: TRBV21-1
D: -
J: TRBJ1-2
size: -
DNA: TGTGCCAGCAGCAAACAGGGTGGAGGCTACACCTTC
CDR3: CASSKQGGGYTF

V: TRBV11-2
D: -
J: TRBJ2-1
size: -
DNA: TGTGCCAGCAGCTTAGCGTCAGGGGATTGGATTGAGCAGTTCTTC
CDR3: CASSLASGDWIEQFF

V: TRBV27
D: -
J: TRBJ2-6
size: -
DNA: TGTGCCAGCAGTCTCCTCTCTGGGGCCAACGTCCTGACTTTC
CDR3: CASSLLSGANVLTF

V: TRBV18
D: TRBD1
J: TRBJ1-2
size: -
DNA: TGTGCCAGCTCACCCCGGGACAGGGACCAAAACTATGGCTACACCTTC
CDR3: CASSPRDRDQNYGYTF

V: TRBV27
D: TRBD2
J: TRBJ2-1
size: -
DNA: TGTGCCAGCAGTCCGGTTACGGGAGGGCTAGTTAATGAGCAGTTCTTC
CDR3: CASSPVTGGLVNEQFF

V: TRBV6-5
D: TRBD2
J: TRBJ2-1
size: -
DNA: TGTGCCAGCAGTTACCAGCTAGCGGGAGCGGGTGAGCAGTTCTTC
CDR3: CASSYQLAGAGEQFF

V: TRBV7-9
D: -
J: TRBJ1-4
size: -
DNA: TGTGCCAGCAGCCTACCGGGCGGGATGGGGCTGGGGGAAAAACTGTTTTTT
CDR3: CASSLPGGMGLGEKLFF

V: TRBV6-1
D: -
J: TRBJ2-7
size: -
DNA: TGTGCCAGCAGTGAAAACTTTAGGGGGTTCGAGCAGTACTTC
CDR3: CASSENFRGFEQYF

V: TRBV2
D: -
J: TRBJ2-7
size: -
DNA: TGTGCCAGCAGAATCCGGCAGGGCTACGAGCAGTACTTC
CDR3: CASRIRQGYEQYF

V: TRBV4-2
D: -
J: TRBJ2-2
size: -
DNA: TGTGCCAGCAGCCTAAGTGTTATAAGATTTCGTAGCACCGGGGAGCTGTTTTTT
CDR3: CASSLSVIRFRSTGELFF

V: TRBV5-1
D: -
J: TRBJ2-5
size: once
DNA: TGCGCCAGCAGCTTTGGCGGGATACGGGAAGAGACCCAGTACTTC
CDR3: CASSFGGIREETQYF

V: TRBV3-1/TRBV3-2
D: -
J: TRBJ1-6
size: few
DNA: TGTGCCAGCAGCCCCTTCTTGGGGGGAAATTCACCCCTCCACTTT
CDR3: CASSPFLGGNSPLHF

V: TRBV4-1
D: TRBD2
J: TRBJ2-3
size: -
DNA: TGCGCCAGCAGCCAGAACCGACTAGCGGGAGGGGATACGCAGTATTTT
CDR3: CASSQNRLAGGDTQYF

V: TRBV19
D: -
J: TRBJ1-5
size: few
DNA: TGTGCCAGTGCCCCAGTTAATAGCAATCAGCCCCAGCATTTT
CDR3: CASAPVNSNQPQHF

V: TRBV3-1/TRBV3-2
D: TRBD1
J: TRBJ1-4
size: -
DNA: TGTGCCAGCAGCCAGACAGGGTTCAATGAAAAACTGTTTTTT
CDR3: CASSQTGFNEKLFF

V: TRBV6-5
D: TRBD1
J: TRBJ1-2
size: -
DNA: TGTGCCAGCACTCACCGGCAGGGGGATTACTATGGCTACACCTTC
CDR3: CASTHRQGDYYGYTF

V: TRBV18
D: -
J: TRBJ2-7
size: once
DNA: TGTGCCAGCTCACCACACAAGGGACACCTCTACGAGCAGTACTTC
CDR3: CASSPHKGHLYEQYF

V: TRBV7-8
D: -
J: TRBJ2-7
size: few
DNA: TGTGCCAGCAGCTTAGCGCTTCAGATTTCCTACGAGCAGTACTTC
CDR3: CASSLALQISYEQYF

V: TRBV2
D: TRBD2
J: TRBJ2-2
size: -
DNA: TGTGCCAGCAGTGAAACCGGGAGGGACACCGGGGAGCTGTTTTTT
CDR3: CASSETGRDTGELFF

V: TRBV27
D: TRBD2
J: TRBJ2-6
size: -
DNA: TGTGCCAGCAGTTTGGCGGGAGGGGCCTCTGGGGCCAACGTCCTGACTTTC
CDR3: CASSLAGGASGANVLTF

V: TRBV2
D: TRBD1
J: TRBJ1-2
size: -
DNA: TGTGCCAGCCGAGGGGTTGACAGGGGGCCGATCTATGGCTACACCTTC
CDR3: CASRGVDRGPIYGYTF

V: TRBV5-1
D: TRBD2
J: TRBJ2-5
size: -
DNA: TGCGCCAGCAGTTTGTGGGCTAGCGGACAAGAGACCCAGTACTTC
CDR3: CASSLWASGQETQYF

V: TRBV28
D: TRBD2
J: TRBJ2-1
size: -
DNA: TGTGCCAGCAGCCGTACTAGCGGCGCTTACAATGAGCAGTTCTTC
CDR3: CASSRTSGAYNEQFF

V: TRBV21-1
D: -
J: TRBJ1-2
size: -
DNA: -
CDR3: CASSKFGQGAKSYGYTF

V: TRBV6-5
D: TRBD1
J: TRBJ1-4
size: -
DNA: TGTGCCAGCAGTTACCGGACAGGGTCTAATGAAAAACTGTTTTTT
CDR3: CASSYRTGSNEKLFF

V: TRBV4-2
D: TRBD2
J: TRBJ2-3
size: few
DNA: TGTGCCAGCAGCCAAGATGATTCTAGCGGGAGTTTTGATACGCAGTATTTT
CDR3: CASSQDDSSGSFDTQYF

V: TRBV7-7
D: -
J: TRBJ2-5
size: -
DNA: TGTGCCAGCAGCCGTAACAGGGGGGGAGGGGAGACCCAGTACTTC
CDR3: CASSRNRGGGETQYF

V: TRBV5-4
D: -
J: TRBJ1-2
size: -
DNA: TGTGCCAGCAGCTTCGGAGGGAACTATGGCTACACCTTC
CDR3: CASSFGGNYGYTF

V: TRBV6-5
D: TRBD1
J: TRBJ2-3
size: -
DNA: TGTGCCAGCAGTTACCGCTCGGGACAGGGCCCAGATACGCAGTATTTT
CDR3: CASSYRSGQGPDTQYF